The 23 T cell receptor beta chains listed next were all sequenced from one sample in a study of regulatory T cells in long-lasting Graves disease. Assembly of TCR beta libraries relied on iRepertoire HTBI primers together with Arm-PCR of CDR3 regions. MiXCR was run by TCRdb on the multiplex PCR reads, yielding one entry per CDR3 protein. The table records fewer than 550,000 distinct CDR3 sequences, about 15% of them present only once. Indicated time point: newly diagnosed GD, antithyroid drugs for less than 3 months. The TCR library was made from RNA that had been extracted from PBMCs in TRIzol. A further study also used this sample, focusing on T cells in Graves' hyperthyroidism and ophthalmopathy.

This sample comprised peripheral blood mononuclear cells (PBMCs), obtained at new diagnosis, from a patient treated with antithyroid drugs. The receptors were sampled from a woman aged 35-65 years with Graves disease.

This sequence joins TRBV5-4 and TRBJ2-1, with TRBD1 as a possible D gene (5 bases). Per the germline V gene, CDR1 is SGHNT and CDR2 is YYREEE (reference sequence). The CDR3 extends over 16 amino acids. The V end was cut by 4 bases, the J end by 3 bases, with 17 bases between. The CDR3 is CASSRPLRGNYNEQFF. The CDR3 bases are TGTGCCAGCAGCCGACCTTTAAGGGGTAACTACAATGAGCAGTTCTTC.

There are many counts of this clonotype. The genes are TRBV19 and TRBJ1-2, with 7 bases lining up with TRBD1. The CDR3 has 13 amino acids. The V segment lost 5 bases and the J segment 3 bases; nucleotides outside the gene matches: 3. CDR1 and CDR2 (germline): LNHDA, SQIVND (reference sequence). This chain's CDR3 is CASSAGQYYGYTF. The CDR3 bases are TGTGCCAGTAGTGCGGGACAGTACTATGGCTACACCTTC.

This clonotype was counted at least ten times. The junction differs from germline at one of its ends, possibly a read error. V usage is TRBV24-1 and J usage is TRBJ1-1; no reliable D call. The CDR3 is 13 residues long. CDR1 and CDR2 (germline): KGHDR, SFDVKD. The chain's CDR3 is CATSDLTHTEAFF. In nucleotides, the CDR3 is TGTGCCACCAGTGACCTCACCCACACGGAAGCTTTCTTT.

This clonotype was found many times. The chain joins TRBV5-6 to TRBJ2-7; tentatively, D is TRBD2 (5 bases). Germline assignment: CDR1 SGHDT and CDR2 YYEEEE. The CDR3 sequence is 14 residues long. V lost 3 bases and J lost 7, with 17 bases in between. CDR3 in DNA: TGTGCCAGCAGCTCCGGACTGACCTCTCGGGAGCAGTACTTC. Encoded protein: CASSSGLTSREQYF.

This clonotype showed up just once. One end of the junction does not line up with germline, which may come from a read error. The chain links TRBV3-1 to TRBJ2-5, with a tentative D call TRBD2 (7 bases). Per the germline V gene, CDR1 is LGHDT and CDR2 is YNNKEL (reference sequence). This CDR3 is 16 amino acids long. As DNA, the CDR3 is TGTGTCAGCAGCATGACTCGGCGGGGGTTAGGGGGGACCCAGTACTTC. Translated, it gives CVSSMTRRGLGGTQYF.

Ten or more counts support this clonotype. The CDR3, as DNA: TGTGCCAGCACTACCCCGGGACAGGACTCAACTAATGAAAAACTGTTTTTT. Encoded protein: CASTTPGQDSTNEKLFF. V gene TRBV7-9 combines with J gene TRBJ1-4; 8 bases are a match to TRBD1. Per germline, CDR1 SEHNR and CDR2 FQNEAQ (reference sequence). The CDR3 consists of 17 residues. J gave up 0 bases and V 7 bases, and 10 bases lay outside the gene matches.

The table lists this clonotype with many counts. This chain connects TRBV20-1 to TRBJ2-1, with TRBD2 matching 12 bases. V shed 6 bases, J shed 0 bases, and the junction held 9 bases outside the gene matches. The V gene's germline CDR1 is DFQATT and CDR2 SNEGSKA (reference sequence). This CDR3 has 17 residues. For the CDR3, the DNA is TGCAGTGCCAGGGTGCTAGCGGGGGGGAGCTCCTACAATGAGCAGTTCTTC. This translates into CSARVLAGGSSYNEQFF.

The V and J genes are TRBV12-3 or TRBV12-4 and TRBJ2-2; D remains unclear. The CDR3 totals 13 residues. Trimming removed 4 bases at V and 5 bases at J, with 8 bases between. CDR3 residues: CASSSGWTGELFF. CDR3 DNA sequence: TGTGCCAGCAGTTCCGGATGGACCGGGGAGCTGTTTTTT.

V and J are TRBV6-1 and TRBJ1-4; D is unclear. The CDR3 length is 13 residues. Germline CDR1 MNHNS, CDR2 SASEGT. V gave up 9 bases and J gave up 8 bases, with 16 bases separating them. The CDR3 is CARRKLEQEKLFF. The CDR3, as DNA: TGTGCCAGAAGGAAGTTGGAACAAGAAAAACTGTTTTTT.

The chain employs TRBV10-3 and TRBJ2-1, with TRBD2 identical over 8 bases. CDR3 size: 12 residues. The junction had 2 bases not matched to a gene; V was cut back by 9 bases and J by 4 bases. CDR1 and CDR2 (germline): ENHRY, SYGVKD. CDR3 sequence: CAIAGAYNEQFF. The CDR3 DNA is TGTGCCATAGCGGGGGCGTACAATGAGCAGTTCTTC.

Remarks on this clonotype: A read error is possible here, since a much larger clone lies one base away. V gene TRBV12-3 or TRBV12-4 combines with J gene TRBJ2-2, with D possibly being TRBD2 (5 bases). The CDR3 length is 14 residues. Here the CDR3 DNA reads TGTGCCAGCAGCCGACGTTCGAACACCGGGGAGCTGGTTTTT. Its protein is CASSRRSNTGELVF.

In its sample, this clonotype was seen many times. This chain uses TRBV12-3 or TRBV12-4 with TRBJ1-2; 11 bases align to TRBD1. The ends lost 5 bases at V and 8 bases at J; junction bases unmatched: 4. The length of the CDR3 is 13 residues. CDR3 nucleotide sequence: TGTGCCAGCAGTAGGGACAGGGGGTTAGGCTACACCTTC. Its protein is CASSRDRGLGYTF.

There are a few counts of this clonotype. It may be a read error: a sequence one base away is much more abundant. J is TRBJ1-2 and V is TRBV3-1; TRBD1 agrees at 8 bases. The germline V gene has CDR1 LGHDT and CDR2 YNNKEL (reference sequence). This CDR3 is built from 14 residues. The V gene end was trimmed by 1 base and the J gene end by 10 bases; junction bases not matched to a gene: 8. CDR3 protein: CASSQATGEGDYTF. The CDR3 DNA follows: TGTGCCAGCAGCCAAGCGACAGGGGAGGGAGACTACACCTTC.

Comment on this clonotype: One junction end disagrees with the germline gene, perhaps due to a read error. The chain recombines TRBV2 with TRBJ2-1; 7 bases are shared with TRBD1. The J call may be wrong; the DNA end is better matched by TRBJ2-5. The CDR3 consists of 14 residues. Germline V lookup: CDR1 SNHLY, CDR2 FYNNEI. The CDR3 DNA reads TGTGCCAGCGGGGGCTCGGGACAGCAAGGGACCCAGTACTTC. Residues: CASGGSGQQGTQYF.

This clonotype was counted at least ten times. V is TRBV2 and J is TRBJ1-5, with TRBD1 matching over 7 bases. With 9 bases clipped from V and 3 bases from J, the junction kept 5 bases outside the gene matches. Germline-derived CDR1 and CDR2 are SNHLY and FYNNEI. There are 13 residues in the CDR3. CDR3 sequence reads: CARGQSHNQPQHF. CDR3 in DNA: TGTGCCAGGGGACAGTCCCACAATCAGCCCCAGCATTTT. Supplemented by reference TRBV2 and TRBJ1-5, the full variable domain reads EPEVTQTPSHQVTQMGQEVILRCVPISNHLYFYWYRQILGQKVEFLVSFYNNEISEKSEIFDDQFSVERPDGSNFTLKIRSTKLEDSAMYFCARGQSHNQPQHFGDGTRLSIL.

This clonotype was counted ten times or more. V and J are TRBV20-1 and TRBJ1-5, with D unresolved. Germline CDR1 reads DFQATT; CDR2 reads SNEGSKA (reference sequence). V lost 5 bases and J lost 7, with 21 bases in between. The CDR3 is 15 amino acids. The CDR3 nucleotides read TGCAGTGCTCGCGTGGGTAATGTGTGGGAGCAGCCCCAGCATTTT. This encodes CSARVGNVWEQPQHF.

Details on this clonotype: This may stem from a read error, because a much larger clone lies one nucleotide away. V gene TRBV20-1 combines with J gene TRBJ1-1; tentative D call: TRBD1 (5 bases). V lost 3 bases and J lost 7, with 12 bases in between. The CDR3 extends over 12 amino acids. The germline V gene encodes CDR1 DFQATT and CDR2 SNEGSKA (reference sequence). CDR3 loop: CSAREGRSEAFF. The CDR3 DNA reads TGCAGTGCTAGGGAGGGACGCAGTGAAGCTTTCTTT.

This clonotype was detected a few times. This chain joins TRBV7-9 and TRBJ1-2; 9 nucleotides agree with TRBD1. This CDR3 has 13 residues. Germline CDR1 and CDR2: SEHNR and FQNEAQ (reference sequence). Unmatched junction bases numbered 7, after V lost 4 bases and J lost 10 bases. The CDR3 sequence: CASSSPGQGIYTF. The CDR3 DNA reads TGTGCCAGCAGCTCACCGGGACAGGGTATCTACACCTTC.

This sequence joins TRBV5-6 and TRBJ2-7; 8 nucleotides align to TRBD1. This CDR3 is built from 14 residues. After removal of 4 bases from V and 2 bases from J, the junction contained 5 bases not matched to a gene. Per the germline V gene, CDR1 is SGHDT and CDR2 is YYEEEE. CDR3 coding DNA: TGTGCCAGCAGCCCAGGGGGCTGGACCTACGAGCAGTACTTC. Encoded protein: CASSPGGWTYEQYF.

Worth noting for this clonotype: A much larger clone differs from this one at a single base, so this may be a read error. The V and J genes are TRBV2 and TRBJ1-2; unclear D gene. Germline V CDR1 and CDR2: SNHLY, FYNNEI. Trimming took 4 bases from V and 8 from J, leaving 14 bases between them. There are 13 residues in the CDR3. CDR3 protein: CASSGMDLGGYTF. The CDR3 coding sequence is TGTGCCAGCAGTGGAATGGATCTGGGAGGCTACACCTTC.

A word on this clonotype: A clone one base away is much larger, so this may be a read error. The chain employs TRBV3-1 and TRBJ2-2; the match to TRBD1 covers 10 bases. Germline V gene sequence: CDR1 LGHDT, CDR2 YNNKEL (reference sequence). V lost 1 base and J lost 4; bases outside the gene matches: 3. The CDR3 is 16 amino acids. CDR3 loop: CASSQAGTGVTGELFF. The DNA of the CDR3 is TGTGCCAGCAGCCAAGCCGGGACAGGGGTCACCGGGGAGCTGTTTTTT. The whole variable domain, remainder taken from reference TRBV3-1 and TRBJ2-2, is DTAVSQTPKYLVTQMGNDKSIKCEQNLGHDTMYWYKQDSKKFLKIMFSYNNKELIINETVPNRFSPKSPDKAHLNLHINSLELGDSAVYFCASSQAGTGVTGELFFGEGSRLTVL.

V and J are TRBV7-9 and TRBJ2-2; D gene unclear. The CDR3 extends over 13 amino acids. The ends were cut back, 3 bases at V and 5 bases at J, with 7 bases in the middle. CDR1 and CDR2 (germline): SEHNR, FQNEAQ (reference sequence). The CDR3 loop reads CASSFTTTGELFF. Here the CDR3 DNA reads TGTGCCAGCAGCTTCACAACGACCGGGGAGCTGTTTTTT.

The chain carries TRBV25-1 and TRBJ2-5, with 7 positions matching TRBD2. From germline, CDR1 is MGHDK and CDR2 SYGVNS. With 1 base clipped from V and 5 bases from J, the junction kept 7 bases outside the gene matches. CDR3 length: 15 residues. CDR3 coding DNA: TGTGCCAGCAGTGAATTCCTAGCGGAGGTGGAGACCCAGTACTTC. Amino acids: CASSEFLAEVETQYF.